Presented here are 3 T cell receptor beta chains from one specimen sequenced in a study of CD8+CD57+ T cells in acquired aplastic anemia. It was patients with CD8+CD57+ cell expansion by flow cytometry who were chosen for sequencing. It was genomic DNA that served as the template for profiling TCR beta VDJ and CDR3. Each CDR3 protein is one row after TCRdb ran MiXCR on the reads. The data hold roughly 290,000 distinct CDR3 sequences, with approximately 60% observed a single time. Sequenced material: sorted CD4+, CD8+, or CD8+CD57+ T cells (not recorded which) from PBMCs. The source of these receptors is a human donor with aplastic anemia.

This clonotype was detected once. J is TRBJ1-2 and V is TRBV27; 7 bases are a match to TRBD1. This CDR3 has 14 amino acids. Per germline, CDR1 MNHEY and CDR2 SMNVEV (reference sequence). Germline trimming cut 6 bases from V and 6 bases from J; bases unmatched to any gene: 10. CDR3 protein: CASSRRDDRDGYTF. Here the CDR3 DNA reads TGTGCCAGCAGCCGACGCGATGACAGGGATGGCTACACCTTC.

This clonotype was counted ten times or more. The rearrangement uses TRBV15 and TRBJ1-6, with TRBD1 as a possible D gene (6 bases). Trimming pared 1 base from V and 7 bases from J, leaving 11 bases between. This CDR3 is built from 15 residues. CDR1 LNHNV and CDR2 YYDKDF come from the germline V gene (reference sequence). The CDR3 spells CATSRGGTTNSPLHF. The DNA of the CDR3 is TGTGCCACCAGCAGAGGAGGGACAACGAATTCACCCCTCCACTTT. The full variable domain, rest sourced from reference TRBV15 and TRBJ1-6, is DAMVIQNPRYQVTQFGKPVTLSCSQTLNHNVMYWYQQKSSQAPKLLFHYYDKDFNNEADTPDNFQSRRPNTSFCFLDIRSPGLGDTAMYLCATSRGGTTNSPLHFGNGTRLTVT.

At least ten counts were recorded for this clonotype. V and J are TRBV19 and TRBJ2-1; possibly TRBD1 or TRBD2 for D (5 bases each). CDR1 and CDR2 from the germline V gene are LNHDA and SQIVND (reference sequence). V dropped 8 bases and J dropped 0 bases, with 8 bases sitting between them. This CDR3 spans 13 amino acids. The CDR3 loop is CASLGVSYNEQFF. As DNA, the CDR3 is TGTGCCAGTCTGGGGGTCTCCTACAATGAGCAGTTCTTC.